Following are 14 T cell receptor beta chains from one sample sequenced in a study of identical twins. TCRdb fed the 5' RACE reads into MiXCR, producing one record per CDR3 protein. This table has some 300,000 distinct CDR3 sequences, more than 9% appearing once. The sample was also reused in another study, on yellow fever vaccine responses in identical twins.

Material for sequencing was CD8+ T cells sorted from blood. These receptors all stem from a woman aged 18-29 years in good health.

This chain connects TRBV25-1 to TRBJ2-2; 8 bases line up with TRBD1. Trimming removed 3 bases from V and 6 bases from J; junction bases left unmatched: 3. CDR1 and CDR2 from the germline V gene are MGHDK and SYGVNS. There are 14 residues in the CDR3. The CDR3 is CASSDPGGAGELFF. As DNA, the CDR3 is TGTGCCAGCAGTGATCCAGGGGGCGCCGGGGAGCTGTTTTTT.

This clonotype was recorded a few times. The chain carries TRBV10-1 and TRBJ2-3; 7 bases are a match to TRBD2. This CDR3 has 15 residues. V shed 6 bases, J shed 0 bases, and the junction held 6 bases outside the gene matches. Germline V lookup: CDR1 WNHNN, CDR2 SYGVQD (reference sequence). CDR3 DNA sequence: TGCGCCAGCAGCGCCGGGACTACCAGCACAGATACGCAGTATTTT. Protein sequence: CASSAGTTSTDTQYF.

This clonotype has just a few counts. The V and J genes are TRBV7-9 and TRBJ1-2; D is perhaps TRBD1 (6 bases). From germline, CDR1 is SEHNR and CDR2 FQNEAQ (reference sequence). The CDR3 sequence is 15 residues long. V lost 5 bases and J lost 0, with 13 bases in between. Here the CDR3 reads CASSPQDSTNYGYTF. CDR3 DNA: TGTGCCAGCAGCCCCCAGGACAGTACTAACTATGGCTACACCTTC.

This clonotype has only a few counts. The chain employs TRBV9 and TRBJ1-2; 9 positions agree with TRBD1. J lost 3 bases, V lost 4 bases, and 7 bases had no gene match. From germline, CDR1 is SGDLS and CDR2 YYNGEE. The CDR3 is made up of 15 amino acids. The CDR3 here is CASSTTTGGDYGYTF. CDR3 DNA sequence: TGTGCCAGCAGCACAACTACAGGGGGCGACTATGGCTACACCTTC.

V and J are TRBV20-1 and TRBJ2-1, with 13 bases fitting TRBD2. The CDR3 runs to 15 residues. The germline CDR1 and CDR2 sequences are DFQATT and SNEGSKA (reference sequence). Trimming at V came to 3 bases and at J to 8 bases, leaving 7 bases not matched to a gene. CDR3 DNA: TGCAGTGCTAGTAGGACTAGCGGGAGTTCCGATGAGCAGTTCTTC. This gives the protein CSASRTSGSSDEQFF.

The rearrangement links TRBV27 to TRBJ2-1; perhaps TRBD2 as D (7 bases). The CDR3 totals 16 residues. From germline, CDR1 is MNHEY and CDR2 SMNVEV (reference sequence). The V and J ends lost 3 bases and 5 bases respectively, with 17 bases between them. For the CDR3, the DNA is TGTGCCAGCAGTTTGTTGGGGGGGGCTATGGACAATGAGCAGTTCTTC. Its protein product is CASSLLGGAMDNEQFF.

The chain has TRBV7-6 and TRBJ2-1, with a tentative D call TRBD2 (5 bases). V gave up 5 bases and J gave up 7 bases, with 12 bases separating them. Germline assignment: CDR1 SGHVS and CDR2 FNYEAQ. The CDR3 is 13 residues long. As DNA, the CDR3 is TGTGCCAGCAGCCTCCATCGGGGTAATGAGCAGTTCTTC. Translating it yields CASSLHRGNEQFF.

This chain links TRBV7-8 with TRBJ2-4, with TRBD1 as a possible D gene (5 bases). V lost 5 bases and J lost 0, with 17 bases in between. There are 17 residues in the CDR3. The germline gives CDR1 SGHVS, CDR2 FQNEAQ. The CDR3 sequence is CASSTTLTELAKNIQYF. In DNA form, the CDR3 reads TGTGCCAGCAGCACTACCCTGACAGAACTAGCCAAAAACATTCAGTACTTC.

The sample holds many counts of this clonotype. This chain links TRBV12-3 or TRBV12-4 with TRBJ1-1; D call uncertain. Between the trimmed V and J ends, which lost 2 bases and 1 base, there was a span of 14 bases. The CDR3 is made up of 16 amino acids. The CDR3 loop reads CASSLRFRVGNTEAFF. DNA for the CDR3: TGTGCCAGCAGTTTACGCTTTCGGGTGGGGAACACTGAAGCTTTCTTT.

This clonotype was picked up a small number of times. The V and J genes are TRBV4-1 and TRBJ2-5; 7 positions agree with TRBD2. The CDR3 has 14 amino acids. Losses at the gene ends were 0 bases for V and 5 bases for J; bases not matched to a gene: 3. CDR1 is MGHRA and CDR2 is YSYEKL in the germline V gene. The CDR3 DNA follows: TGCGCCAGCAGCCAAGATCGGGGAGGGGAGACCCAGTACTTC. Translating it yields CASSQDRGGETQYF.

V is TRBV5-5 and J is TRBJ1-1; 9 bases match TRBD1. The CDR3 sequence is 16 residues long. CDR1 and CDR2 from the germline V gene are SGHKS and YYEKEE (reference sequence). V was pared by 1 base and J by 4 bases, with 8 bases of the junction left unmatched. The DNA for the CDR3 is TGTGCCAGCAGCTTGACGGACAGGGGAGGAGGCACTGAAGCTTTCTTT. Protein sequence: CASSLTDRGGGTEAFF.

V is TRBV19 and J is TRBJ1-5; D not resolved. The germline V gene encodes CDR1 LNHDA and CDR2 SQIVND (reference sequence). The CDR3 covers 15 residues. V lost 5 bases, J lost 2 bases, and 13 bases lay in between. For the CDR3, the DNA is TGTGCCAGTAGTTTCCACCCGGGAGGCAATCAGCCCCAGCATTTT. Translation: CASSFHPGGNQPQHF. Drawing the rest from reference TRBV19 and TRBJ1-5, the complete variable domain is DGGITQSPKYLFRKEGQNVTLSCEQNLNHDAMYWYRQDPGQGLRLIYYSQIVNDFQKGDIAEGYSVSREKKESFPLTVTSAQKNPTAFYLCASSFHPGGNQPQHFGDGTRLSIL.

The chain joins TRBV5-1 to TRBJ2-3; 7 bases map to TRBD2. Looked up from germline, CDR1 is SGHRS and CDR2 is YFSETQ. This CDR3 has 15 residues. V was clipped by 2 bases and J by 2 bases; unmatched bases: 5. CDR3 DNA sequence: TGCGCCAGCAGCTTAGTGACTAGCAACACAGATACGCAGTATTTT. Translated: CASSLVTSNTDTQYF. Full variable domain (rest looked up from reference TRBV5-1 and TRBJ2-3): KAGVTQTPRYLIKTRGQQVTLSCSPISGHRSVSWYQQTPGQGLQFLFEYFSETQRNKGNFPGRFSGRQFSNSRSEMNVSTLELGDSALYLCASSLVTSNTDTQYFGPGTRLTVL.

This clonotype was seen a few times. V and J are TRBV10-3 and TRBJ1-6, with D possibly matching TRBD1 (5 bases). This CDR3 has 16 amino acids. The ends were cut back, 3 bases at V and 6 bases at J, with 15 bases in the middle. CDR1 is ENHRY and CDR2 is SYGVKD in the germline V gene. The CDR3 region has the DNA TGTGCCATCAGTGACATCGTGGCAGGGATTAATTCACCCCTCCACTTT. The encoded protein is CAISDIVAGINSPLHF.